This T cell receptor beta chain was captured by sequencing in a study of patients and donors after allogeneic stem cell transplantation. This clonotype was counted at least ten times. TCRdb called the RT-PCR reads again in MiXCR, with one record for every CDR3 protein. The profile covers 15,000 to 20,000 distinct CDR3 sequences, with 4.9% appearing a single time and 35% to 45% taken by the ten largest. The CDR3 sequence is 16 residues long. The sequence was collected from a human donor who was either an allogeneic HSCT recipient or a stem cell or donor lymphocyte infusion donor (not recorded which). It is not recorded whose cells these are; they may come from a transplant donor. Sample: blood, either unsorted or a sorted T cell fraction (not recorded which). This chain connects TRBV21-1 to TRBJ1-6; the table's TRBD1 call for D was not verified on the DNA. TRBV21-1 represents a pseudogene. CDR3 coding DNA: TGTGCCAGCAGCAAAACAGGGCCCTCCTATAATTCACCCCTCCACTTT. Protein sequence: CASSKTGPSYNSPLHF.